This is a list of T cell receptor beta chains from one sample in a study of PD-L1 blockade in urothelial cancer. Clones were read by immunoSEQ multiplex PCR, and TCRdb kept only the in-frame ones, dropping some. The table includes tens of thousands of clones, nearly 90% detected once. The specimen was PBMCs, collected around atezolizumab (anti-PD-L1) treatment. The receptor set was obtained from a man aged 55 to 70 with urothelial cancer. CDR3s include the opening cysteine and the closing phenylalanine or tryptophan. A D gene is named only where the DNA matches it firmly. A clone size is listed for some rows: how often the clone was seen (once, few, many), or a class if it is expanded.

>.|TRBV9|TRBJ2-3|18|TRBD1
CASSVATGAGGRTDTQYF
TGTGCCAGCAGCGTAGCTACAGGAGCAGGGGGTCGCACAGATACGCAGTATTTT
>.|TRBV15|TRBJ2-6|15|.
CATSGGGDINNVLTF
TGTGCCACCAGCGGGGGTGGGGACATAAACAACGTCCTGACTTTC
>.|TRBV4-2|TRBJ2-3|18|TRBD2
CASSQDYTLAVSTDTQYF
TGTGCCAGCAGCCAAGATTATACGCTAGCGGTTAGCACAGATACGCAGTATTTT
>.|TRBV5-1|TRBJ2-7|15|TRBD1
CASSPSGQGFHEQYF
TGCGCCAGCAGCCCTTCGGGACAGGGGTTCCACGAGCAGTACTTC
>.|TRBV6-4|TRBJ2-3|15|TRBD2
CASSDPSGGADTQYF
TGTGCCAGCAGTGACCCTAGCGGGGGGGCAGATACGCAGTATTTT
>.|TRBV7-8|TRBJ2-7|14|.
CASSGLGRGYEQYF
TGTGCCAGCAGCGGCCTCGGCCGGGGTTACGAGCAGTACTTC
>.|TRBV7-9|TRBJ1-2|14|TRBD1
CASSTHRGLYGYTF
TGTGCCAGCAGTACACACAGGGGGCTCTACGGCTACACCTTC
>once|TRBV5-8|TRBJ2-5|15|.
CASSLEGLPKETQYF
TGTGCCAGCAGCTTGGAGGGACTCCCAAAAGAGACCCAGTACTTC
>.|TRBV6-5|TRBJ2-1|14|TRBD2
CASRTSGRMDEQFF
TGTGCCAGCAGAACTAGCGGGAGGATGGATGAGCAGTTCTTC
>.|TRBV4-3|TRBJ1-2|16|TRBD1
CASSQAAGTGAYGYTF
TGCGCCAGCAGCCAAGCAGCAGGGACAGGAGCCTATGGCTACACCTTC
>.|TRBV4-2|TRBJ2-2|15|.
CASSQELAELGELFF
TGTGCCAGCAGCCAAGAACTAGCCGAGCTTGGGGAGCTGTTTTTT
>.|TRBV29-1|TRBJ2-3|13|.
CSFLGGSTDTQYF
TGCAGCTTTCTGGGCGGGAGCACAGATACGCAGTATTTT
>.|TRBV7-2|TRBJ2-7|16|TRBD1
CASSLVAGQGAYEQYF
TGTGCCAGCAGCTTAGTAGCGGGACAGGGGGCCTACGAGCAGTACTTC
>once|TRBV2|TRBJ1-3|15|TRBD1
CASSITGGDGNTIYF
TGTGCCAGCAGTATTACAGGGGGCGACGGAAACACCATATATTTT
>.|TRBV5-1|TRBJ1-1|15|TRBD1
CASSLLTGVNTEAFF
TGCGCCAGCAGCTTGTTAACAGGGGTGAACACTGAAGCTTTCTTT
>.|TRBV11-2|TRBJ2-1|15|.
CASSLGRRVDNEQFF
TGTGCCAGCAGCTTAGGTCGCAGGGTCGACAATGAGCAGTTCTTC
>once|TRBV4-1|TRBJ2-1|17|TRBD1
CASSQGTGSHSYNEQFF
TGCGCCAGCAGCCAAGGGACAGGGTCTCACTCCTACAATGAGCAGTTCTTC
>.|TRBV10-1|TRBJ2-7|12|.
CASSEQGYEQYF
TGCGCCAGCAGTGAGCAGGGATACGAGCAGTACTTC
>.|TRBV10-1|TRBJ2-1|14|.
CASSFTDSSNEQFF
TGCGCCAGCAGTTTCACCGACAGTAGCAATGAGCAGTTCTTC
>.|TRBV7-7|TRBJ2-6|18|.
CASSPRLGSASGANVLTF
TGTGCTAGCAGCCCCCGACTAGGTTCCGCTTCTGGGGCCAACGTCCTGACTTTC
>.|TRBV2|TRBJ1-4|15|.
CASSVSVTVTEKLFF
TGTGCCAGCAGTGTTTCTGTTACAGTTACTGAAAAACTGTTTTTT
>.|TRBV19|TRBJ2-1|13|.
CASRRSGYNEQFF
TGTGCCAGTAGGAGGTCGGGATACAATGAGCAGTTCTTC
>.|TRBV9|TRBJ2-2|16|TRBD1
CASSVGQATNTGELFF
TGTGCCAGCAGCGTCGGACAGGCTACGAACACCGGGGAGCTGTTTTTT
>.|TRBV19|TRBJ1-5|17|TRBD1
CANADRERDNGNQPQHF
TGTGCCAACGCGGACAGGGAAAGGGATAACGGCAATCAGCCCCAGCATTTT
>.|TRBV6-5|TRBJ2-7|14|TRBD1
CASSYDRGRYEQYF
TGTGCCAGCAGTTACGACAGGGGGAGATACGAGCAGTACTTC
>.|TRBV30|TRBJ1-1|16|TRBD1
CAWSVFGTGMNTEAFF
TGTGCCTGGAGTGTATTCGGGACAGGGATGAACACTGAAGCTTTCTTT
>.|TRBV29-1|TRBJ2-5|13|.
CSVGPGIQETQYF
TGCAGCGTGGGCCCAGGGATTCAAGAGACCCAGTACTTC
>.|TRBV13|TRBJ2-3|15|TRBD2
CASSLGAGDTDTQYF
TGTGCCAGCAGCTTAGGAGCGGGGGACACAGATACGCAGTATTTT
>.|TRBV29-1|TRBJ2-3|15|.
CSANPQGGATDTQYF
TGCAGCGCCAACCCCCAGGGGGGCGCGACAGATACGCAGTATTTT
>.|TRBV5-1|TRBJ2-3|14|.
CASSLGRGTDTQYF
TGCGCCAGCAGCTTGGGTCGGGGCACAGATACGCAGTATTTT
>.|TRBV2|TRBJ2-2|15|TRBD2
CASSDGGMYTGELFF
TGTGCCAGCAGTGACGGGGGGATGTACACCGGGGAGCTGTTTTTT
>.|TRBV11-1|TRBJ2-7|14|.
CASSWGGFSYEQYF
TGTGCCAGCAGCTGGGGCGGTTTCTCCTACGAGCAGTACTTC
>.|TRBV11-2|TRBJ2-7|11|.
CASSPSYEQYF
TGTGCCAGCAGCCCCAGCTACGAGCAGTACTTC
>.|TRBV5-1|TRBJ2-1|15|TRBD2
CASSLLGLADNEQFF
TGCGCCAGCAGCTTGCTTGGACTAGCGGACAATGAGCAGTTCTTC
>.|TRBV14|TRBJ2-7|17|TRBD1
CASSQGGQGVLPYEQYF
TGTGCCAGCAGCCAAGGGGGACAGGGGGTACTGCCCTACGAGCAGTACTTC
>.|TRBV29-1|TRBJ1-1|12|.
CSARDMDTEAFF
TGCAGCGCCCGGGACATGGACACTGAAGCTTTCTTT
>.|TRBV5-1|TRBJ2-2|18|TRBD2
CASSLGLAGELNTGELFF
TGCGCCAGCAGCTTGGGACTAGCGGGGGAATTGAACACCGGGGAGCTGTTTTTT
>.|TRBV5-4|TRBJ2-4|14|.
CASSWGGAKNIQYF
TGTGCCAGCAGCTGGGGGGGCGCCAAAAACATTCAGTACTTC
>.|TRBV2|TRBJ2-7|15|TRBD2
CASSLNPGGSYEQYF
TGTGCCAGCAGCCTCAACCCGGGGGGCTCCTACGAGCAGTACTTC
>.|TRBV4-1|TRBJ2-7|15|TRBD1
CASSQLLTGPYEQYF
TGCGCCAGCAGCCAATTGCTGACAGGGCCCTACGAGCAGTACTTC
>.|TRBV4-1|TRBJ2-5|15|TRBD2
CASSQGGGAQETQYF
TGCGCCAGCAGCCAAGGCGGGGGGGCCCAAGAGACCCAGTACTTC